Listed here is a single T cell receptor (beta chain). Its specificity is unknown. This entry comes from a study of Ad26.COV2.S vaccination and SARS-CoV-2 variants. Study-level points and caveats: Possible underestimation of total T cell responses by the TCR breadth and depth analyses was noted.

Measured with immunoSEQ multiplex PCR; TCRdb has only the in-frame clones, and not every one. The sample yields about 470,000 clones, around 90% seen once. The sample's treatment: roughly 18 received Ad26.COV2.S at low or high dose, single or two shots; 5 received placebo; per-sample allocation not given. At day 63 after the first vaccine or placebo injection, samples were drawn. Germline V gene lookup returns CDR1 SEHNR and CDR2 FQNEAQ (reference sequence). This CDR3 has 15 residues. V was pared by 5 bases and J by 0 bases, with 10 bases between. This chain links TRBV7-9 with TRBJ2-2; no clear D gene. The sequences come from peripheral blood, collected in a trial of Ad26.COV2.S vaccine versus placebo. The origin of this receptor is a person between 18 and 65 years old who received the Ad26.COV2.S COVID-19 vaccine or a placebo. CDR3 sequence reads: CASSPTTANTGELFF. The CDR3, as DNA: TGTGCCAGCAGCCCGACAACCGCGAACACCGGGGAGCTGTTTTTT. Complete variable domain (other parts from reference TRBV7-9 and TRBJ2-2): DTGVSQNPRHKITKRGQNVTFRCDPISEHNRLYWYRQTLGQGPEFLTYFQNEAQLEKSRLLSDRFSAERPKGSFSTLEIQRTEQGDSAMYLCASSPTTANTGELFFGEGSRLTVL.